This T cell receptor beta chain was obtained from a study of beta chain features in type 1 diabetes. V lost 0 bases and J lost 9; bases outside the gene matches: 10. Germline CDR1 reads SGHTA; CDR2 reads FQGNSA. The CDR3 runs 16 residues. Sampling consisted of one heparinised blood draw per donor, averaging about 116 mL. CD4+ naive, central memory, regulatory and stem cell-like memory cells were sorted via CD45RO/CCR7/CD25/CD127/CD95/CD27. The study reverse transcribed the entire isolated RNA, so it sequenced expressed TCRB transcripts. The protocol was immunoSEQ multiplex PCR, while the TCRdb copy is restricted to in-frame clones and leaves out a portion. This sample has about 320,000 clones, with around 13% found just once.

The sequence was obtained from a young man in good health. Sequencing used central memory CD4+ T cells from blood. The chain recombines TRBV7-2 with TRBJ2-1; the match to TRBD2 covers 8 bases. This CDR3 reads CASSLAHGAGAGEQFF. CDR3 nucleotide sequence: TGTGCCAGCAGCTTAGCGCATGGAGCGGGAGCCGGTGAGCAGTTCTTC.